Shown below are 21 T cell receptor beta chains from a single sample sequenced in a study of T-cell reconstitution after alpha-beta-depleted transplantation in children. Preparation of the TCRbeta library used unique molecular identifiers. TCRdb fed the PCR reads into MiXCR, producing one record per CDR3 protein. The sample has about 540,000 distinct CDR3 sequences; around 20% are singletons. The sequencing here drew on PBMCs from the stem cell graft donor, taken from the stem cell graft. The receptor set was obtained from a human donor who donated a stem cell graft to a child with acute lymphoblastic leukemia.

This clonotype was picked up many times. The CDR3: CASSPGTSGRYEQYF. CDR3 DNA: TGTGCCAGCAGCCCAGGGACTAGCGGGAGATACGAGCAGTACTTC. This rearrangement joins TRBV9 to TRBJ2-7; 14 nucleotides line up with TRBD2. J lost 4 bases, V lost 4 bases, and 4 bases had no gene match. This CDR3 contains 15 residues. Germline loops: CDR1 SGDLS, CDR2 YYNGEE.

This clonotype came up a few times. J is TRBJ2-1 and V is TRBV4-1; 10 nucleotides agree with TRBD2. Per germline, CDR1 MGHRA and CDR2 YSYEKL. Unmatched junction bases numbered 9, after V lost 1 base and J lost 6 bases. The CDR3 loop spans 17 amino acids. The CDR3 coding sequence is TGCGCCAGCAGCCAAGGGCCCCTAGCGGGAGATCGCAATGAGCAGTTCTTC. Translating gives CASSQGPLAGDRNEQFF.

The chain employs TRBV11-3 and TRBJ1-1, with unresolved D. CDR1 and CDR2 (germline): SGHNT, YENEEA. The V end was cut by 5 bases, the J end by 3 bases, with 16 bases between. The CDR3 extends over 15 amino acids. This CDR3 reads CASSPGYGGDTEAFF. In nucleotides, the CDR3 is TGTGCCAGCAGCCCCGGGTATGGTGGCGACACTGAAGCTTTCTTT.

The V and J genes are TRBV5-1 and TRBJ2-3; TRBD2 matches at 8 bases. The CDR3 consists of 15 residues. V shed 2 bases and J 7 bases; nucleotides not matched to a gene: 9. CDR1 and CDR2 from the germline V gene are SGHRS and YFSETQ. This chain's CDR3 is CASSLSGSYTHTQYF. Written as DNA, the CDR3 is TGCGCCAGCAGCTTAAGCGGGAGTTATACCCATACGCAGTATTTT.

The CDR3 loop reads CASSPTAGPRLAFTDTQYF. In DNA, the CDR3 is TGTGCCAGCTCACCAACCGCGGGACCCCGCTTAGCCTTTACAGATACGCAGTATTTT. V is TRBV18 and J is TRBJ2-3; D perhaps matches TRBD2 (6 bases). CDR3 length: 19 amino acids. Germline CDR1 KGHSH, CDR2 LQKENI. V was cut by 2 bases and J by 3 bases, with 24 bases left in between.

The chain recombines TRBV20-1 with TRBJ2-5, with 8 bases that match TRBD1. The V segment lost 6 bases and the J segment 6 bases; nucleotides outside the gene matches: 12. Germline V CDR1 and CDR2: DFQATT, SNEGSKA (reference sequence). This CDR3 comprises 14 residues. This CDR3 reads CSAEGDRRGQTQYF. Here the CDR3 DNA reads TGCAGTGCCGAGGGGGACAGGCGAGGTCAGACCCAGTACTTC.

The gene calls are TRBV29-1 and TRBJ2-7, with 8 bases matching TRBD2. CDR3 length equals 12 residues. Losses at the gene ends were 1 base for V and 9 bases for J; bases not matched to a gene: 5. CDR1 and CDR2 from the germline V gene are SQVTM and ANQGSEA. The CDR3 sequence is CSVEALSGAQYF. The DNA of the CDR3 is TGCAGCGTTGAAGCTCTTAGCGGGGCGCAGTACTTC.

V is TRBV3-1 and J is TRBJ2-2; D not resolved. The germline V gene encodes CDR1 LGHDT and CDR2 YNNKEL (reference sequence). V lost 4 bases to trimming and J lost 6 bases, with 9 bases between them. The CDR3 contains 13 residues. CDR3 protein: CASSPPQSGELFF. In DNA, the CDR3 is TGTGCCAGCAGCCCCCCCCAGTCCGGGGAGCTGTTTTTT.

This chain joins TRBV19 and TRBJ2-1; TRBD2 aligns across 8 bases. The V segment lost 6 bases and the J segment 2 bases; nucleotides outside the gene matches: 3. Germline CDR1 reads LNHDA; CDR2 reads SQIVND (reference sequence). The CDR3 runs 14 residues. CDR3 in DNA: TGTGCCAGTAGGAGAGCGGGAGCCTACAATGAGCAGTTCTTC. Amino acids: CASRRAGAYNEQFF.

The chain uses TRBV20-1 and TRBJ2-1, with TRBD2 identical over 14 bases. V trimming: 6 bases; J trimming: 6 bases; junction bases outside the gene matches: 10. CDR3 length: 16 residues. CDR1 is DFQATT, CDR2 SNEGSKA, per germline (reference sequence). The CDR3 loop is CSAWGTSGSFRNEQFF. The DNA of the CDR3 is TGCAGTGCCTGGGGGACTAGCGGGAGTTTTCGCAATGAGCAGTTCTTC.

The chain employs TRBV20-1 and TRBJ2-1, with TRBD2 identical over 10 bases. The V and J ends lost 5 bases and 13 bases, in that order; junction bases with no gene match: 8. CDR1 DFQATT and CDR2 SNEGSKA come from the germline V gene (reference sequence). The CDR3 has 12 amino acids. DNA for the CDR3: TGCAGTGCTCCAGCGGGAGGGGTCCATCAGTTCTTC. Residues: CSAPAGGVHQFF.

V is TRBV6-5 and J is TRBJ2-7; possibly TRBD1 or TRBD2 for D (5 bases each). The CDR3 runs to 12 residues. With 8 bases removed from V and 3 bases from J, the gap between germline ends came to 11 bases. Germline assignment: CDR1 MNHEY and CDR2 SVGAGI. CDR3 sequence (DNA): TGTGCCAGCTGCCGGGGCAACTACGAGCAGTACTTC. Translating gives CASCRGNYEQYF.

Turning to this clonotype: The germline gene is not matched at one end of the junction; a read error may be the cause. The rearrangement joins TRBV20-1 to TRBJ1-4; unclear D gene. Germline assignment: CDR1 DFQATT and CDR2 SNEGSKA (reference sequence). CDR3 size: 14 residues. The CDR3 reads CCARGRMWDEKLFF. Here the CDR3 DNA reads TGCTGTGCTAGAGGGAGGATGTGGGATGAAAAACTGTTTTTT.

The chain recombines TRBV6-1 with TRBJ2-2; tentatively, D is TRBD1 (6 bases). V was clipped by 2 bases and J by 0 bases, with 13 bases between them. The CDR3 covers 17 residues. Germline values: CDR1 MNHNS, CDR2 SASEGT. The CDR3 region is CASSERTGSANTGELFF. CDR3 nucleotide sequence: TGTGCCAGCAGTGAAAGAACAGGGTCCGCGAACACCGGGGAGCTGTTTTTT.

This clonotype was counted between two and nine times. V and J are TRBV20-1 and TRBJ1-3; D may be TRBD1 (6 bases). Trimming stripped 6 bases from V and 4 bases from J, with 13 bases between. The CDR3 sequence is 13 residues long. Germline V gene sequence: CDR1 DFQATT, CDR2 SNEGSKA (reference sequence). Written as DNA, the CDR3 is TGCAGTGCCCGTACAGGGTTCGGAAACACCATATATTTT. This gives the protein CSARTGFGNTIYF.

The CDR3 nucleotides read TGCGCCAGCAGTCCGGGACAAAAGTACGAGCAGTACTTC. Its translation: CASSPGQKYEQYF. This chain connects TRBV5-1 to TRBJ2-7, with D tentatively TRBD1 (6 bases). The germline gives CDR1 SGHRS, CDR2 YFSETQ. Trimming cost V 5 bases and J 4 bases, with 13 bases left between them. CDR3 length: 13 amino acids.

This clonotype turned up a few times. This sequence joins TRBV5-1 and TRBJ2-3; a weak D match, TRBD2 (5 bases). The germline V gene has CDR1 SGHRS and CDR2 YFSETQ. The CDR3 is 18 residues long. The V gene lost 0 bases and the J gene lost 2 bases, with 19 bases spanning the gap. CDR3 region: CASSLASSGRTNTDTQYF. Here the CDR3 DNA reads TGCGCCAGCAGCTTGGCGTCGAGCGGACGCACAAACACAGATACGCAGTATTTT. The variable domain in full, completed from reference TRBV5-1 and TRBJ2-3, reads KAGVTQTPRYLIKTRGQQVTLSCSPISGHRSVSWYQQTPGQGLQFLFEYFSETQRNKGNFPGRFSGRQFSNSRSEMNVSTLELGDSALYLCASSLASSGRTNTDTQYFGPGTRLTVL.

V gene TRBV7-2 combines with J gene TRBJ2-3; a weak D match, TRBD2 (7 bases). V gave up 9 bases and J gave up 2 bases, with 12 bases separating them. CDR3 length: 13 amino acids. Germline CDR1 is SGHTA and CDR2 is FQGNSA. The chain's CDR3 is CARRGHPTDTQYF. The CDR3 nucleotides are TGTGCCAGGCGGGGGCACCCCACAGATACGCAGTATTTT.

As for this clonotype: One end of the junction does not line up with germline, which may come from a read error. The chain carries TRBV3-1 and TRBJ2-1, with 13 bases that match TRBD2. The germline gives CDR1 LGHDT, CDR2 YNNKEL (reference sequence). The CDR3 is 15 amino acids. The CDR3 sequence is CASSRGLAGENEQIF. CDR3 bases: TGTGCCAGCAGCCGCGGACTAGCGGGAGAAAATGAGCAGATCTTC.

The gene calls are TRBV2 and TRBJ2-7, with TRBD2 matching 9 bases. Germline-derived CDR1 and CDR2 are SNHLY and FYNNEI. CDR3 length: 14 residues. The trim removed 6 bases at V and 4 bases at J, leaving 7 bases unmatched. In DNA, the CDR3 is TGTGCCAGCAGCGAGGGACTAGCCCTTTACGAGCAGTACTTC. Its protein is CASSEGLALYEQYF. Looking up the rest from reference TRBV2 and TRBJ2-7 gives the full variable domain: EPEVTQTPSHQVTQMGQEVILRCVPISNHLYFYWYRQILGQKVEFLVSFYNNEISEKSEIFDDQFSVERPDGSNFTLKIRSTKLEDSAMYFCASSEGLALYEQYFGPGTRLTVT.

This clonotype has more than one count but fewer than ten. The chain has TRBV3-1 and TRBJ2-3; the match to TRBD1 covers 7 bases. The CDR3 length is 13 residues. V lost 4 bases to trimming and J lost 4 bases; unmatched junction nucleotides: 2. Germline lookup yields CDR1 LGHDT and CDR2 YNNKEL (reference sequence). CDR3 bases: TGTGCCAGCAGCCGACAGGGTGCAGATACGCAGTATTTT. Translated: CASSRQGADTQYF.